Listed below are T cell receptor beta chains from one sample, sequenced in a study of cytomegalovirus exposure and HLA in healthy donors. Profiled with immunoSEQ multiplex PCR; TCRdb holds only in-frame clones, not every one. The repertoire consists of just over 95,000 clones, with roughly 76% occurring once and the leading ten covering roughly 8.8%. The sequencing input was PBMCs. Receptors were obtained from a human donor in good health. CDR3s include the opening cysteine and the closing phenylalanine or tryptophan. The D gene is left open where the match is weak. Size is stated for part of the rows, as once, few or many counts, or as a class when the clone is expanded.

d_call	clone_size	v_call	j_call	cdr3_aa	cdr3_nt
-	-	TRBV6-1	TRBJ1-3	CASSDSRSSGNTIYF	TGTGCCAGCAGTGATTCTAGGAGCTCTGGAAACACCATATATTTT
TRBD2	-	TRBV7-2	TRBJ2-2	CASSLRASGIHPGELFF	TGTGCCAGCAGCTTAAGGGCTAGCGGGATCCACCCAGGGGAGCTGTTTTTT
TRBD1	-	TRBV6-1	TRBJ1-2	CASSEAGQFYGYTF	TGTGCCAGCAGTGAAGCGGGACAGTTCTATGGCTACACCTTC
-	-	TRBV7-9	TRBJ1-1	CSSSPIETEAFF	TGTTCCAGCAGCCCTATCGAAACTGAAGCTTTCTTT
-	-	TRBV5-4	TRBJ2-6	CASSISGANVLTF	TGTGCCAGCAGCATATCTGGGGCCAACGTCCTGACTTTC
TRBD2	-	TRBV9	TRBJ2-1	CASSVAGTSGVEFF	TGTGCCAGCAGCGTAGCCGGGACTAGCGGGGTGGAGTTCTTC
-	few	TRBV15	TRBJ1-1	CATSRGWNRATEAFF	TGTGCCACCAGCAGAGGGTGGAACAGGGCCACTGAAGCTTTCTTT
TRBD1	once	TRBV7-2	TRBJ2-1	CASSLPGQGKVEQFF	TGTGCCAGCAGCTTACCGGGACAGGGAAAGGTTGAGCAGTTCTTC
-	-	TRBV6-5	TRBJ2-2	CASSYLHSGTGELFF	TGTGCCAGCAGTTACCTTCACAGCGGCACCGGGGAGCTGTTTTTT
-	-	TRBV5-4	TRBJ2-3	CASSSGPKRTEGTDTQYF	TGTGCCAGCAGCTCGGGCCCTAAAAGGACAGAAGGGACAGATACGCAGTATTTT
-	-	TRBV6-1	TRBJ2-5	CASSATGLRETQYF	TGTGCCAGCAGCGCGACAGGATTGCGGGAGACCCAGTACTTC
-	once	TRBV21-1	TRBJ2-6	CASSSGTSGPSGANVLTF	TGTGCCAGCAGCAGTGGGACTAGCGGGCCCTCTGGGGCCAACGTCCTGACTTTC
-	-	TRBV14	TRBJ1-1	CASSQDRGVTEAFF	TGTGCCAGCAGCCAAGACAGGGGAGTCACTGAAGCTTTCTTT
TRBD1	-	TRBV5-1	TRBJ1-2	CASRPGTGAYGYTF	TGCGCCAGCAGACCCGGGACAGGGGCCTATGGCTACACCTTC
TRBD2	-	TRBV10-3	TRBJ2-7	CAITPGLAGSYEQYF	TGTGCCATCACACCGGGACTAGCGGGATCCTACGAGCAGTACTTC
TRBD1	-	TRBV15	TRBJ1-3	CATSKPDRATGNTIYF	TGTGCCACCAGCAAACCGGACAGGGCAACTGGAAACACCATATATTTT
TRBD2	-	TRBV5-1	TRBJ2-3	CASRLAGEGDTQYF	TGCGCCAGCAGGCTAGCGGGGGAAGGGGATACGCAGTATTTT
-	-	TRBV5-1	TRBJ1-1	CASSSHGGPNTEAFF	TGCGCCAGCAGTAGCCACGGGGGGCCCAACACTGAAGCTTTCTTT
-	-	TRBV10-3	TRBJ1-1	CAISESGVATEAFF	TGTGCCATCAGTGAGTCGGGTGTAGCTACTGAAGCTTTCTTT
TRBD2	-	TRBV5-4	TRBJ2-1	CASSPTSGTYNEQFF	TGTGCCAGCAGTCCTACTAGCGGAACCTACAATGAGCAGTTCTTC
-	-	TRBV10-3	TRBJ1-5	CASMDSGGDYQPQHF	TGTGCCTCCATGGATTCGGGGGGCGATTATCAGCCCCAGCATTTT
TRBD1	-	TRBV6-1	TRBJ1-3	CASSALQGAEGNTIYF	TGTGCCAGCAGTGCACTACAGGGGGCGGAGGGAAACACCATATATTTT
TRBD2	-	TRBV5-1	TRBJ2-1	CASSASGDYNEQFF	TGCGCCAGCAGCGCTAGCGGGGATTACAATGAGCAGTTCTTC
-	-	TRBV4-1	TRBJ1-2	CASSQVADTNYGYTF	TGCGCCAGCAGCCAAGTGGCAGACACTAACTATGGCTACACCTTC
TRBD1	once	TRBV14	TRBJ2-7	CASGVTGAEQYF	TGTGCCAGCGGGGTGACAGGGGCCGAGCAGTACTTC
-	few	TRBV27	TRBJ1-1	CASSYSPGGSTEAFF	TGTGCCAGCAGTTACTCCCCCGGGGGTAGCACTGAAGCTTTCTTT
TRBD2	-	TRBV5-1	TRBJ2-7	CASSLDGTSSDEQYF	TGCGCCAGCAGCTTGGACGGGACTAGTAGCGACGAGCAGTACTTC
TRBD1	few	TRBV6-1	TRBJ1-2	CASSSSGTDRGYTF	TGTGCCAGCAGTTCCTCGGGGACAGACAGGGGCTACACCTTC
TRBD1	few	TRBV19	TRBJ1-4	CASRNRGLNEKLFF	TGTGCCAGTAGGAACAGGGGGCTTAATGAAAAACTGTTTTTT
-	few	TRBV29-1	TRBJ1-1	CSVEEGLPGEQPFF	TGCAGCGTTGAAGAAGGTCTCCCAGGGGAGCAACCTTTCTTT
-	-	TRBV6-1	TRBJ1-1	CASSELTITGNTEAFF	TGTGCCAGCAGTGAACTGACGATCACAGGGAACACTGAAGCTTTCTTT
-	-	TRBV6-1	TRBJ2-2	CASSEATGFPGELFF	TGTGCCAGCAGTGAAGCTACAGGCTTCCCCGGGGAGCTGTTTTTT
-	few	TRBV28	TRBJ1-2	CASRGLINYGYTF	TGTGCCAGCCGAGGGTTAATTAACTATGGCTACACCTTC
TRBD1	-	TRBV5-1	TRBJ2-5	CASTKVGTGQETQYF	TGCGCCAGCACCAAAGTCGGGACAGGTCAAGAGACCCAGTACTTC
TRBD1	-	TRBV29-1	TRBJ1-1	CSVDTRGETEAFF	TGCAGCGTTGATACCAGGGGGGAGACTGAAGCTTTCTTT
TRBD1	-	TRBV19	TRBJ2-6	CASSIRVRGSGANVLTF	TGTGCCAGTAGTATAAGGGTCAGGGGGTCTGGGGCCAACGTCCTGACTTTC
TRBD1	-	TRBV18	TRBJ1-1	CASSPPGTGLNTEAFF	TGTGCCAGCTCACCACCGGGGACAGGGCTAAACACTGAAGCTTTCTTT
-	-	TRBV6-5	TRBJ1-2	CATTQGYGYTF	TGTGCAACAACTCAGGGCTATGGCTACACCTTC
TRBD1	once	TRBV7-8	TRBJ1-2	CASSPKQGAVYGYTF	TGTGCCAGCAGCCCAAAACAGGGGGCGGTCTATGGCTACACCTTC
-	-	TRBV6-5	TRBJ1-2	CASSPHNNYGYTF	TGTGCCAGCAGTCCTCACAATAACTATGGCTACACCTTC
-	-	TRBV6-5	TRBJ1-5	CASSETGYSNQPQHF	TGTGCCAGCAGCGAGACAGGATATAGCAATCAGCCCCAGCATTTT
-	-	TRBV9	TRBJ1-3	CASSVRAGQAGNTIYF	TGTGCCAGCAGCGTAAGGGCGGGGCAGGCTGGAAACACCATATATTTT